What follows describes a single T cell receptor beta chain. Its antigen is still unknown. Base qualities were left out, and no much larger clone turns up one base away. Preparation of the library involved 5' RACE. The data were produced on an Illumina HiSeq 2000. A universal primer binding site was introduced by template switching, and a unique molecular identifier was present in the final cDNA, enabling accurate counting of TCR cDNA molecules. Specific primers in the conserved constant-segment region were used to synthesize first-strand cDNA for the TCR alpha and beta chains. Each cDNA library was double barcoded, with a SMART-Mk sample barcode plus Illumina barcodes, to control for contamination. TruSeq adapter sequences along with Illumina sample barcodes were introduced in two successive PCR steps. TCR alpha and beta cDNA libraries were sequenced on the Illumina HiSeq platform with custom primers. Regarding the original processing steps: MiGEC was used to process raw reads and extract unique molecular identifiers, and MiXCR was used to find CDR3 positions. Recombination models were inferred per individual with the repgenHMM and IGoR tools using an EM algorithm. Shared clonotype analysis was performed with the tcR package in R, normalizing sharing by the product of cloneset sizes. Out-of-frame nonproductive sequences were analyzed to study raw recombination free of thymic and clonal selection effects. Clones were called with MiXCR by TCRdb after fastp trimmed the public reads at Q25, and only in-frame beta chains were retained. Each CDR3 protein appears once, grouped with its most common genes and DNA. TCRdb assigned the V and J calls; the authors' analysis was not used. For this sample the table gives 350,000 to 500,000 distinct CDR3 sequences, of which around a sixth were detected only once. The ten largest make up 9% to 15% of the sample.

The sample originates from a study of identical twins (TCRdb year 2016). Regarding the study in general: The study deep-sequenced TCR alpha and beta repertoires from monozygotic twins, unrelated adults of various ages and cord blood to test whether fetal clonotypes persist. To rule out contamination, replicate twin experiments were performed at different times with different library preparation protocols.

Every donor in the study was a healthy Caucasian. The researchers also sequenced three unrelated adults who were not twins: a male aged 18 to 29, a male aged 50 to 59, and a female aged 50 to 59. Using Miltenyi CD45RO+ enrichment and human naive T-cell isolation kits, memory (CD45RO+) and naive T cells were isolated from PBMC. Study-wide conclusions, independent of this receptor: Fewer insertions were carried by abundant cord blood beta clonotypes, a similar but weaker trend appeared in young adult naive repertoires, and no such trend appeared in memory repertoires. Recombination models systematically underestimated out-of-frame TCR alpha sharing in monozygotic twins but agreed with sharing between unrelated individuals. Compared with coincidental sharing between unrelated individuals, out-of-frame TCR alpha sequences shared between twins showed an excess of sequences with low generation probability. The excess sharing between twins in beta out-of-frame sequences was weaker because fewer shared sequences reduced the signal-to-noise ratio. Invariant T cells such as MAIT and iNKT could partly confound zero-insertion analyses, although diverse VJ usage argued against such confounding for most clonotypes. Because the same donors could not be followed over many years, the conclusions depended on cross-sectional statistical analysis.

The sequencing sample was made of naive T cells sorted from blood. Taken with the paper, the label for cell subset or site translates to: cells isolated with a human naive T-cell isolation kit. The receptor was isolated from a man in his fifties or sixties in good health.

The CDR3 has the sequence CASSADRVVYPYTDTQYF. The nucleotide sequence is given as TGTGCCAGCAGCGCCGACAGGGTTGTGTATCCATACACAGATACGCAGTATTTT. The sequence is built from TRBV11-1 and TRBJ2-3; 7 bases in between match TRBD1. Looking up the germline V gene (reference sequence) yields CDR1 SGHAT and CDR2 FQDESV. Spanning cysteine to phenylalanine, the CDR3 consists of 18 amino acids. Only the CDR3 region is kept as DNA, spanning 54 bases read in frame from base 1. V is trimmed back by 5 bases and J by 2 bases, and the junction contains 16 bases that no gene match accounts for.